Described below is a single T cell receptor (beta chain) sequence and its context. Its target is unknown. Vbeta (60) and Jbeta (13) primers were used in the PCR. Sequenced by immunoSEQ multiplex PCR; TCRdb stores in-frame clones only, minus some. The sample has roughly 130,000 clones, more than 80% seen once. The sample is drawn from a study of cytomegalovirus exposure and HLA in healthy donors. Study-wide results and caveats: TCR association rates varied by HLA locus in a later analysis, with DRB1 highest and HLA-C lowest. Presence/absence analysis assumed near-uniform sequencing depth across donors.

V trimming: 5 bases; J trimming: 2 bases; junction bases outside the gene matches: 5. Looked up from germline, CDR1 is MDHEN and CDR2 is SYDVKM. The CDR3 is 15 residues long. The sample consisted of PBMCs. The rearrangement uses TRBV28 and TRBJ2-1; 8 positions agree with TRBD1. This clonotype originated in a man aged 40-49 years in good health and CMV-seronegative. CDR3 sequence (DNA): TGTGCCAGCAGTGACGGACAGGGCCCCTACAATGAGCAGTTCTTC. The encoded protein is CASSDGQGPYNEQFF.